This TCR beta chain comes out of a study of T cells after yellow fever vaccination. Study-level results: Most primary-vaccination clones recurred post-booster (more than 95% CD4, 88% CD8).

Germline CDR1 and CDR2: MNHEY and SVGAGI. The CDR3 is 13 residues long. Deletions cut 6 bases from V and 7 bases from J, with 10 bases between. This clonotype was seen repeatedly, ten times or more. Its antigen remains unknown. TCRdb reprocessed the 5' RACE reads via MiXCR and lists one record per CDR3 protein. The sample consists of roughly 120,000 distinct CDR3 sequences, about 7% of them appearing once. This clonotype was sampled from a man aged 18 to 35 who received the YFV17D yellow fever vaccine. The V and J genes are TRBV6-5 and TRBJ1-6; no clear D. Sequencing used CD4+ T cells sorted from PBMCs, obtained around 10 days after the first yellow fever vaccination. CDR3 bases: TGTGCCAGCAGCACGATCCTGAATTCACCCCTCCACTTT. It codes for CASSTILNSPLHF.